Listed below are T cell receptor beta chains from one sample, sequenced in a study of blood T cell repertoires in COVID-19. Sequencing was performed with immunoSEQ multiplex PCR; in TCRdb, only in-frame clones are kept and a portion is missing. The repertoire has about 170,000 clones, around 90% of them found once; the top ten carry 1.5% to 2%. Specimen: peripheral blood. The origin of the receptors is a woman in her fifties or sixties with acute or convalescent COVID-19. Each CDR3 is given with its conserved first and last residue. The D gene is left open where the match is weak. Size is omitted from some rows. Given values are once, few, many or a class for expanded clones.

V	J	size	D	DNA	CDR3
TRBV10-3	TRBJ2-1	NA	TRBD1	TGTGCCATCAGTAACACCGTACAGGGGATACAAGATGAGCAGTTCTTC	CAISNTVQGIQDEQFF
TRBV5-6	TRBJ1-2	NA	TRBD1	TGTGCCAGCAGCTTCGGACAGGGTGGTGTCTACACCTTC	CASSFGQGGVYTF
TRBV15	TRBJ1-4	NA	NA	TGTGCCACCAGCAGAGATGGACTCAATGATGAAAAACTGTTTTTT	CATSRDGLNDEKLFF
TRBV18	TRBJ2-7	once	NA	TGTGCCAGCTCACCGGGCCTCCGGCAGTACGAGCAGTACTTC	CASSPGLRQYEQYF
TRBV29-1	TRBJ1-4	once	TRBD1	TGCAGCGTGGGGACAGGGGGTAATGAAAAACTGTTTTTT	CSVGTGGNEKLFF
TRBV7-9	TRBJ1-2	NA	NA	TGTGCCAGCAGCCCCTATATGGAACGGGGAGGGACATATGGCTACACCTTC	CASSPYMERGGTYGYTF
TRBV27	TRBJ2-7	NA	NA	TGTGCCAGCAGTATTAGCGGATTCCCACCCTACGAGCAGTACTTC	CASSISGFPPYEQYF
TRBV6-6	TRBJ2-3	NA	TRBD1	TGTGCCAGCAGTTACCTGACAGGGAAGGGCACAGATACGCAGTATTTT	CASSYLTGKGTDTQYF
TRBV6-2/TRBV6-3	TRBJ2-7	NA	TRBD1	TGTGCCAGCAGTCCCCGGACAGGGGGATCCTACGAGCAGTACTTC	CASSPRTGGSYEQYF
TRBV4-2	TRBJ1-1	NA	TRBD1	TGTGCCAGCAGCCACGGGACAGGGAACACTGAAGCTTTCTTT	CASSHGTGNTEAFF
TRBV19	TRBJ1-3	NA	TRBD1	TGTGCCAGTAGCCCGGGACAGGGTGGAAACACCATATATTTT	CASSPGQGGNTIYF
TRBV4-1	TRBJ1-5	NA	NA	TGCGCCAGCAGCCAACAGGATAGCAATCAGCCCCAGCATTTT	CASSQQDSNQPQHF
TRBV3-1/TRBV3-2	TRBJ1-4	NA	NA	TGTGCCAGCAGCCAAGAGGTCAGCGTCGGAAAACTGTTTTTT	CASSQEVSVGKLFF
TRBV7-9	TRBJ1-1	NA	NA	TGTGCCAGCAGCCCTATGAAGGGAGGCACTGAAGCTTTCTTT	CASSPMKGGTEAFF
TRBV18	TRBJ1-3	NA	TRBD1	TGTGCCAGCTCGTCTGGGACAGGATCCTCTGGAAACACCATATATTTT	CASSSGTGSSGNTIYF
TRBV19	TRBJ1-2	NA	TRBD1	TGTGCCAGTAGTAAGGTAACAGGGGGGGTAGGCTACACCTTC	CASSKVTGGVGYTF
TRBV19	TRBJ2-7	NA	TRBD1	TGTGCCAGTAGTATATCCGACAGGGGTGGCCCATACGAGCAGTACTTC	CASSISDRGGPYEQYF
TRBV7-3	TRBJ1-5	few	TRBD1	TGTGCCAGCAGATACAGGGGGACGGGTCAGCCCCAGCATTTT	CASRYRGTGQPQHF
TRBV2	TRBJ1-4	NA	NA	TGTGCCAGCAGTGGCCGGACAGAGGCAAAGGAAAAACTGTTTTTT	CASSGRTEAKEKLFF
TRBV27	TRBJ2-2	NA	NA	TGTGCCAGCAGGCAAACCTACTTGACAGGCACCGGGGAGCTGTTTTTT	CASRQTYLTGTGELFF
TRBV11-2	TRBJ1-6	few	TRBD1	TGTGCCAGCAGAAAGGTAGACAGGGATAATTCACCCCTCCACTTT	CASRKVDRDNSPLHF
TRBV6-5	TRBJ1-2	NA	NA	TGTGCCAGTACCTCCCTTCCGGGAATCGTCTTC	CASTSLPGIVF
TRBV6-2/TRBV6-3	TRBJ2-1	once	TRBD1	TGTGCCAGCAGTTACTCGTTACAGGGGTTTGAGCAGTTCTTC	CASSYSLQGFEQFF
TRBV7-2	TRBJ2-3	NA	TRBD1	TGTGCCAGCAGTAGCAGGGGGCTTACAGATACGCAGTATTTT	CASSSRGLTDTQYF
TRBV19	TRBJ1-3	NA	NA	TGTGCCAGTAGTAGGCGGACAGTGGGGAACTCTGGAAACACCATATATTTT	CASSRRTVGNSGNTIYF
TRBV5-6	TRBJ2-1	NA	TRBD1	TGTGCCAGCAGCGGTGACAGGGGGTCCTCCTACAATGAGCAGTTCTTC	CASSGDRGSSYNEQFF
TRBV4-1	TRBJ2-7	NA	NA	TGCGCCAGCAGCCACCCCCGACAGGGAGGTAACGAGCAGTACTTC	CASSHPRQGGNEQYF
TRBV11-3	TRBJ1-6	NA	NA	TGTGCCAGCACCCTGGGCCAGGTCGCTTCACCCCTCCACTTT	CASTLGQVASPLHF
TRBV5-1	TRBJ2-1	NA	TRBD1	TGCGCCAGCAGCTCTCGACCGGGACAGATATTTGGGCAGTTCTTC	CASSSRPGQIFGQFF
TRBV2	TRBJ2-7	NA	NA	TGTGCCAGCAAGCAGGGGCCGATCTACGAGCAGTACTTC	CASKQGPIYEQYF
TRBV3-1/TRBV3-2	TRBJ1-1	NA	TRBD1	TGTGCCAGCAGCCATCAGGGGGTAACTGAAGCTTTCTTT	CASSHQGVTEAFF
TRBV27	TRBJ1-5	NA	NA	TGTGCCAGCAGTTTTGGAGGGAGCAATCAGCCCCAGCATTTT	CASSFGGSNQPQHF
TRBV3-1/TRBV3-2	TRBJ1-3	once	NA	TGTGCCAGCACCTCAAGCCCAGACAAATCATATTTT	CASTSSPDKSYF
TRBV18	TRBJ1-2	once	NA	TGTGCCAGCTCACCAACCCCCTTGACAGTTAGCCCCTATGGCTACACCTTC	CASSPTPLTVSPYGYTF